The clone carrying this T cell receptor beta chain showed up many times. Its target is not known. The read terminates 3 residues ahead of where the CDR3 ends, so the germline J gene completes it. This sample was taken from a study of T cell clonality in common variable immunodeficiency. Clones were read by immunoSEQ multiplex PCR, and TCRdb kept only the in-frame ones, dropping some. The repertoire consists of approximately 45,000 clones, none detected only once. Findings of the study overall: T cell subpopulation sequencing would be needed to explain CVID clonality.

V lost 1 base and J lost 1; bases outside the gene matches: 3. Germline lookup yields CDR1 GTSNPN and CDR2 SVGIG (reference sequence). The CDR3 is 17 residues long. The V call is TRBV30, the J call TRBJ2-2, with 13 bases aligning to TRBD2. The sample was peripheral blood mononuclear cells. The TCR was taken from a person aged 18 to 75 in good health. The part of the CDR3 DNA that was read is TGTGCCTGGAGTGGCAGGACTAGCGGGGGGAACACCGGGGAG. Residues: CAWSGRTSGGNTGE. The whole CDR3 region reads CAWSGRTSGGNTGELFF.